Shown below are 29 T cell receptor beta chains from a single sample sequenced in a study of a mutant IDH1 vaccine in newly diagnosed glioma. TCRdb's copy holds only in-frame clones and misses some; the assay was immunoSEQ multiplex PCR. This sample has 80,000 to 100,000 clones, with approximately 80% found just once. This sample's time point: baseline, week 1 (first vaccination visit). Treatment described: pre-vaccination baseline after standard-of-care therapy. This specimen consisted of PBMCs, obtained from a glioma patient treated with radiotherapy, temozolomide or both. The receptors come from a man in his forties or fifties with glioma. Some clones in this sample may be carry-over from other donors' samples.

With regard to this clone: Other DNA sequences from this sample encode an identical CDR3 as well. CDR3 loop: CASSLTTGNTEAFF. The CDR3 nucleotides are TGCGCCAGCAGCTTGACGACAGGGAACACTGAAGCTTTCTTT. The V call is TRBV5-1, the J call TRBJ1-1; a weak D match, TRBD1 (6 bases). The CDR3 consists of 14 residues. V was pared by 1 base and J by 1 base, with 8 bases between. Germline assignment: CDR1 SGHRS and CDR2 YFSETQ.

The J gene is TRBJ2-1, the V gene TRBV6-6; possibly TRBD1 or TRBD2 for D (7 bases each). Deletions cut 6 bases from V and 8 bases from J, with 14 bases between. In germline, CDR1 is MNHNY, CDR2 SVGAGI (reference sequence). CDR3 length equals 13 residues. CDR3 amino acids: CASRSQGRDEQFF. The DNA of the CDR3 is TGTGCCAGCAGATCACAGGGGAGGGATGAGCAGTTCTTC.

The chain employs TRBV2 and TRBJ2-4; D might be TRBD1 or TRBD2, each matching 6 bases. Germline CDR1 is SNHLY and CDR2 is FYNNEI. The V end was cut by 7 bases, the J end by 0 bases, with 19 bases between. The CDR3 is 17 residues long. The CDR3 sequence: CASKGEVRRSAKNIQYF. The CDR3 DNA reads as TGTGCCAGCAAGGGGGAGGTCCGGAGGTCAGCCAAAAACATTCAGTACTTC. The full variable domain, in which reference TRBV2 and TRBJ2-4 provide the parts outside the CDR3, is EPEVTQTPSHQVTQMGQEVILRCVPISNHLYFYWYRQILGQKVEFLVSFYNNEISEKSEIFDDQFSVERPDGSNFTLKIRSTKLEDSAMYFCASKGEVRRSAKNIQYFGAGTRLSVL.

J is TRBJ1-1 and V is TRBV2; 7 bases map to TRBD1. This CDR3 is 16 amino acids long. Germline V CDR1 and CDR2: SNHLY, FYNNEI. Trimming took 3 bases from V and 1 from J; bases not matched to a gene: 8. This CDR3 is CASSELRTGPNTEAFF. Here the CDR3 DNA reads TGTGCCAGCAGTGAGCTGCGGACAGGTCCGAACACTGAAGCTTTCTTT. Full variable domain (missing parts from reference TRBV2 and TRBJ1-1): EPEVTQTPSHQVTQMGQEVILRCVPISNHLYFYWYRQILGQKVEFLVSFYNNEISEKSEIFDDQFSVERPDGSNFTLKIRSTKLEDSAMYFCASSELRTGPNTEAFFGQGTRLTVV.

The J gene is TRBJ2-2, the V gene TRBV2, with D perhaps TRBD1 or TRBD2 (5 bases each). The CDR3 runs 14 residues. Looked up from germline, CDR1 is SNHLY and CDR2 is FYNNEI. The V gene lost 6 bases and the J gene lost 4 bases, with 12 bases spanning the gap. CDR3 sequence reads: CASSGDLPTGELFF. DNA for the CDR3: TGTGCCAGCAGCGGGGACCTTCCCACCGGGGAGCTGTTTTTT.

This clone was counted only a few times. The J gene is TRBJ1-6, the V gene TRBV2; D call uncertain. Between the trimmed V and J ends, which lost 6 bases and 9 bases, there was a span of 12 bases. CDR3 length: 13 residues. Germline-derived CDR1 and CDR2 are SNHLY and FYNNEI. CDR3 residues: CASSEQRFSPLHF. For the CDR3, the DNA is TGTGCCAGCAGCGAACAGCGATTTTCACCCCTCCACTTT.

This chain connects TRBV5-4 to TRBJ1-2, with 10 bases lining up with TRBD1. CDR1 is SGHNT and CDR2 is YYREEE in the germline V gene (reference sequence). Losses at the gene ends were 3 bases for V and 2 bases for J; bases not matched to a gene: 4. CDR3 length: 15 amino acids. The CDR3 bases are TGTGCCAGCAGCTCCCCGGGACAGGGGAACTATGGCTACACCTTC. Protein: CASSSPGQGNYGYTF.

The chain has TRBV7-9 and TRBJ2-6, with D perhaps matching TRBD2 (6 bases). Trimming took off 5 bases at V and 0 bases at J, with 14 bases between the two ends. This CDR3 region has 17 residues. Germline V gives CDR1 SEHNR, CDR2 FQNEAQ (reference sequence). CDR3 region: CASSPRGGDSGANVLTF. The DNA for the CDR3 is TGTGCCAGCAGCCCCCGGGGAGGAGACTCTGGGGCCAACGTCCTGACTTTC.

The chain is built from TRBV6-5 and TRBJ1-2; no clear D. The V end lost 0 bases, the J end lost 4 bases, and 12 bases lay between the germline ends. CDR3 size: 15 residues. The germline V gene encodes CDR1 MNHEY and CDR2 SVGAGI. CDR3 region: CASSYSGGGGYGYTF. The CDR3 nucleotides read TGTGCCAGCAGTTACTCAGGCGGCGGTGGCTATGGCTACACCTTC.

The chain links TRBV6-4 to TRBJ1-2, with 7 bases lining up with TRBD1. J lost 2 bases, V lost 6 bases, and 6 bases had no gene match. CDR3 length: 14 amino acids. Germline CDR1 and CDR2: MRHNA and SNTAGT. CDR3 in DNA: TGTGCCAGCAGCGAGGACAGGCAGAACTATGGCTACACCTTC. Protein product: CASSEDRQNYGYTF.

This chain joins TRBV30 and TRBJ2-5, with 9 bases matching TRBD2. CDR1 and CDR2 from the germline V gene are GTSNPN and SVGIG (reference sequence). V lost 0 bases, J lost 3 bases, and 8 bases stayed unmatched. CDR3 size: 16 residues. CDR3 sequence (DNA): TGTGCCTGGAGTGTTCATTCCTTAGCGGGGGAAGAGACCCAGTACTTC. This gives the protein CAWSVHSLAGEETQYF.

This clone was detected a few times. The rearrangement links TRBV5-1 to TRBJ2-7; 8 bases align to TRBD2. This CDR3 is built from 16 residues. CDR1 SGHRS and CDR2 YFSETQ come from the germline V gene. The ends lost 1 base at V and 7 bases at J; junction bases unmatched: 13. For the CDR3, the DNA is TGCGCCAGCAGCTTGTTACTAGCGGCGACCTCCTCAGAGCAGTACTTC. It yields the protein CASSLLLAATSSEQYF.

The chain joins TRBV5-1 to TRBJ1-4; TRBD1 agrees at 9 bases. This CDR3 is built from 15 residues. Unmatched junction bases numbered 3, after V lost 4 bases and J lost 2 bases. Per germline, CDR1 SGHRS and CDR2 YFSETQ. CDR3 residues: CASSEQGATNEKLFF. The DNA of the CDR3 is TGCGCCAGCAGCGAACAGGGGGCGACTAATGAAAAACTGTTTTTT.

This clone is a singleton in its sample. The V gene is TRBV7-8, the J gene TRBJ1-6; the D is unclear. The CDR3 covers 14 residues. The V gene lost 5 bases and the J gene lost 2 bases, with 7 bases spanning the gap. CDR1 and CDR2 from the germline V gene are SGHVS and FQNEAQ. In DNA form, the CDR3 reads TGTGCCAGCAGCGCAGCAGCCTATAATTCACCCCTCCACTTT. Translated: CASSAAAYNSPLHF. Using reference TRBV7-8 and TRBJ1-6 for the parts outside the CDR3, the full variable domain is GAGVSQSPRYKVAKRGQDVALRCDPISGHVSLFWYQQALGQGPEFLTYFQNEAQLDKSGLPSDRFFAERPEGSVSTLKIQRTQQEDSAVYLCASSAAAYNSPLHFGNGTRLTVT.

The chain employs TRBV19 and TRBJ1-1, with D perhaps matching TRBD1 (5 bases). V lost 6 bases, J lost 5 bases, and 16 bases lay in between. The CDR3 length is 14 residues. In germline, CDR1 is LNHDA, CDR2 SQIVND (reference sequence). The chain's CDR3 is CASRGPGGDTEAFF. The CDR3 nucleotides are TGTGCCAGTAGAGGCCCCGGGGGAGATACTGAAGCTTTCTTT.

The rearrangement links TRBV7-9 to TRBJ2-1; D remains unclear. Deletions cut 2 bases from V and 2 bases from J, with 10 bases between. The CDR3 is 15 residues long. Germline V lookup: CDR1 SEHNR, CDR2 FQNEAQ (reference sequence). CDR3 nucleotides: TGTGCCAGCAGCTTAAGGAGCAGCCCCTACAATGAGCAGTTCTTC. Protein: CASSLRSSPYNEQFF.

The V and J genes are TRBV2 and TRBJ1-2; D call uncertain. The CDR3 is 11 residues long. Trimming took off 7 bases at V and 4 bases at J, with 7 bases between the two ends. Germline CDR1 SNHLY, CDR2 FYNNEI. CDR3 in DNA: TGTGCCAGCATTGACGGCTATGGCTACACCTTC. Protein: CASIDGYGYTF.

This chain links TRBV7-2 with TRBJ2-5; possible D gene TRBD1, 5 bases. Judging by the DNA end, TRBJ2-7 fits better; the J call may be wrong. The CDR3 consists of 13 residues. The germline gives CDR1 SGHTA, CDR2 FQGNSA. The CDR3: CASSPGYSYEQYF. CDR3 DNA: TGTGCCAGCAGCCCAGGGTACTCCTACGAGCAGTACTTC.

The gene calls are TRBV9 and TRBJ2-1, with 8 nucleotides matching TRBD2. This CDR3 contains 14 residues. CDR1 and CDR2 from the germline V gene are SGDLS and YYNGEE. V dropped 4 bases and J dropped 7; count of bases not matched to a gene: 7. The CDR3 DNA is TGTGCCAGCAGCCCGGGGGGGGCGGAAAATGAGCAGTTCTTC. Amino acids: CASSPGGAENEQFF.

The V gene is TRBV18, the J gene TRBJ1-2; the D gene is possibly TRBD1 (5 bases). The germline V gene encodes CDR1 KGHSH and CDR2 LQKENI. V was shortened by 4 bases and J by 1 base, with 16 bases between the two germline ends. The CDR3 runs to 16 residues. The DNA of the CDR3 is TGTGCCAGCTCACGAGCTGGAAGGGACGTTAACTATGGCTACACCTTC. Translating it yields CASSRAGRDVNYGYTF. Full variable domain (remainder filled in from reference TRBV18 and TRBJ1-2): NAGVMQNPRHLVRRRGQEARLRCSPMKGHSHVYWYRQLPEEGLKFMVYLQKENIIDESGMPKERFSAEFPKEGPSILRIQQVVRGDSAAYFCASSRAGRDVNYGYTFGSGTRLTVV.

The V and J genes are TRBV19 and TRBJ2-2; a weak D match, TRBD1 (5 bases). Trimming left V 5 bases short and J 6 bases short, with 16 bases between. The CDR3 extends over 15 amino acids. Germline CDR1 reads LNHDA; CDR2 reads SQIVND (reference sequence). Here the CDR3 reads CASSVYRRSPGELFF. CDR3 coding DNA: TGTGCCAGTAGTGTTTACAGGCGGTCCCCCGGGGAGCTGTTTTTT.

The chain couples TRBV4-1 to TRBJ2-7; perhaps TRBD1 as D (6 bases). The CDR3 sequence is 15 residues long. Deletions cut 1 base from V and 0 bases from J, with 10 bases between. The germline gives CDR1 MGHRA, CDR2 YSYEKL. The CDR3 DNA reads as TGCGCCAGCAGCCAAGGAGGACAGACCTCCTACGAGCAGTACTTC. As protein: CASSQGGQTSYEQYF.

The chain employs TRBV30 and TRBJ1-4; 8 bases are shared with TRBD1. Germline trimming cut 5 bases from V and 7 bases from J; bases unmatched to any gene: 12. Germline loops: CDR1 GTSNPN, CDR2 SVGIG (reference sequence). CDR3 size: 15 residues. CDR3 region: CAWGQGSPRSEKLFF. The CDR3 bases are TGTGCCTGGGGACAGGGAAGCCCTCGGAGTGAAAAACTGTTTTTT.

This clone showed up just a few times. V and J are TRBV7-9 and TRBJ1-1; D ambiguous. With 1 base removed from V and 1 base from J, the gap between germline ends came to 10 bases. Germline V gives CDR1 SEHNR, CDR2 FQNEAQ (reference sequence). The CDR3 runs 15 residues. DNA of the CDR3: TGTGCCAGCAGCTTAGTCGTCGCAACGAACACTGAAGCTTTCTTT. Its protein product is CASSLVVATNTEAFF.

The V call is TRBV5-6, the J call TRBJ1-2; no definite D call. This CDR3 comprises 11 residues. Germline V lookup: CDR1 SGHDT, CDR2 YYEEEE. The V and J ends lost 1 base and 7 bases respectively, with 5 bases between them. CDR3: CASSLTAGYTF. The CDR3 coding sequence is TGTGCCAGCAGCTTGACGGCTGGCTACACCTTC.

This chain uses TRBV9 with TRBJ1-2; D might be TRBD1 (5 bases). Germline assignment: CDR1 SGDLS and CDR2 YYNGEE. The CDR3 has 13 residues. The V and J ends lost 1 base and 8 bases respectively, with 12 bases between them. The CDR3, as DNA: TGTGCCAGCAGCGTACGGGGGTTCGGGGGCTACACCTTC. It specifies CASSVRGFGGYTF.

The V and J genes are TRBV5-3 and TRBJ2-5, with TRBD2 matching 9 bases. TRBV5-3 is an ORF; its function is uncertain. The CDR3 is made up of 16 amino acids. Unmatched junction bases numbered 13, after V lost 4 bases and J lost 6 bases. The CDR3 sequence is CARSLKPGLALQTQYF. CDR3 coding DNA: TGTGCCAGAAGCCTTAAACCGGGACTAGCCTTACAGACCCAGTACTTC.

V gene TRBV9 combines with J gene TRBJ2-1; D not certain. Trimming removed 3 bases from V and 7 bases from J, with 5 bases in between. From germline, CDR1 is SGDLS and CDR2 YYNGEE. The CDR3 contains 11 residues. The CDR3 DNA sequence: TGTGCCAGCAGCGACCTTAATGAGCAGTTCTTC. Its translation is CASSDLNEQFF.

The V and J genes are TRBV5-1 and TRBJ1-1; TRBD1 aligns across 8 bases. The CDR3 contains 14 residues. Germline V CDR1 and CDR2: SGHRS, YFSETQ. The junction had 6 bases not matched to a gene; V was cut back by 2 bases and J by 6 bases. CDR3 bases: TGCGCCAGCAGCTTACAGGGGGATAATTCTGAAGCTTTCTTT. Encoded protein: CASSLQGDNSEAFF. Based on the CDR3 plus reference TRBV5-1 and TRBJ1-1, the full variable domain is KAGVTQTPRYLIKTRGQQVTLSCSPISGHRSVSWYQQTPGQGLQFLFEYFSETQRNKGNFPGRFSGRQFSNSRSEMNVSTLELGDSALYLCASSLQGDNSEAFFGQGTRLTVV.